This paragraph reports one T cell receptor (beta chain). Measured with immunoSEQ multiplex PCR; TCRdb has only the in-frame clones, and not every one. The sample lists around 60,000 clones, 81% seen once, with about 13% in the top ten. The data were obtained in a study of T cells in tuberculosis. Study at large: T cells were selected with CD1B tetramers loaded with glucose monomycolate. Study-wide results and caveats: Low-affinity CD1B-GMM tetramer-binding T cells may have been missed.

Germline CDR1 is LNHDA and CDR2 is SQIVND (reference sequence). V shed 5 bases and J 5 bases; nucleotides not matched to a gene: 4. This CDR3 is built from 15 residues. After thawing and overnight rest, PBMC were stained with GMM-loaded CD1B tetramer, viability dye and anti-CD3 for sorting. The CD1B tetramers carried C32 glucose monomycolate purified from Rhodococcus equi. From each donor, some 100,000 tetramer-negative cells were sorted. What was sequenced was CD1b-GMM tetramer-negative cells sorted from PBMCs. The TCR was taken from an adult woman with latent tuberculosis. The chain carries TRBV19 and TRBJ1-6; 9 nucleotides agree with TRBD1. The DNA for the CDR3 is TGTGCCAGTAGTCCAGGACAGGGGCATAATTCACCCCTCCACTTT. Amino acids: CASSPGQGHNSPLHF.